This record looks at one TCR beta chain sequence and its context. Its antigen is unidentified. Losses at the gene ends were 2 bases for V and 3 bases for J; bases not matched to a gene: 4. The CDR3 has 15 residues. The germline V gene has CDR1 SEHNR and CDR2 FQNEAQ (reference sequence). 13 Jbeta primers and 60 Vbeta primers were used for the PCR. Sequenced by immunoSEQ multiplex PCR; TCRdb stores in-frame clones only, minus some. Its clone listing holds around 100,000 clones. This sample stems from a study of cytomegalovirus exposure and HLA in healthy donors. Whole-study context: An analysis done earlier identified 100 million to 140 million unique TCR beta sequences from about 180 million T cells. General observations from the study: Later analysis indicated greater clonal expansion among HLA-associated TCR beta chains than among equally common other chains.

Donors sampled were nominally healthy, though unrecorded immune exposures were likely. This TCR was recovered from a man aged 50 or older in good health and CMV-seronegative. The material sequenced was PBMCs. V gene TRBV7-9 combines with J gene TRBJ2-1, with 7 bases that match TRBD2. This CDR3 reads CASSLPQRGYNEQFF. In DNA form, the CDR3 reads TGTGCCAGCAGCTTACCTCAGCGGGGCTACAATGAGCAGTTCTTC. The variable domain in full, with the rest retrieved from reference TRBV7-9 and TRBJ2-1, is DTGVSQNPRHKITKRGQNVTFRCDPISEHNRLYWYRQTLGQGPEFLTYFQNEAQLEKSRLLSDRFSAERPKGSFSTLEIQRTEQGDSAMYLCASSLPQRGYNEQFFGPGTRLTVL.